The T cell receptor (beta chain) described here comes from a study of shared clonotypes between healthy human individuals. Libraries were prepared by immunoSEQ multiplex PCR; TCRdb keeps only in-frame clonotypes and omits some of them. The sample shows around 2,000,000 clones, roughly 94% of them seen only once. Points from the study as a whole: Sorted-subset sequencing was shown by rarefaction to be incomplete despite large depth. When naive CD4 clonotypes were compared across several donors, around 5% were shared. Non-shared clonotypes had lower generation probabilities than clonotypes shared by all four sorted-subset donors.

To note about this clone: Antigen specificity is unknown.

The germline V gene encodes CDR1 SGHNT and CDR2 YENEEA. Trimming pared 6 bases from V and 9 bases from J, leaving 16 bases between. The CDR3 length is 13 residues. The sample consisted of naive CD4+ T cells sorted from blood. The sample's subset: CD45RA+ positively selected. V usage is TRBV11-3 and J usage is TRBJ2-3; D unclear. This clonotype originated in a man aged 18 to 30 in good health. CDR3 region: CASSFFNRDTQYF. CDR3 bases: TGTGCCAGCAGTTTCTTCAACCGAGACACGCAGTATTTT.